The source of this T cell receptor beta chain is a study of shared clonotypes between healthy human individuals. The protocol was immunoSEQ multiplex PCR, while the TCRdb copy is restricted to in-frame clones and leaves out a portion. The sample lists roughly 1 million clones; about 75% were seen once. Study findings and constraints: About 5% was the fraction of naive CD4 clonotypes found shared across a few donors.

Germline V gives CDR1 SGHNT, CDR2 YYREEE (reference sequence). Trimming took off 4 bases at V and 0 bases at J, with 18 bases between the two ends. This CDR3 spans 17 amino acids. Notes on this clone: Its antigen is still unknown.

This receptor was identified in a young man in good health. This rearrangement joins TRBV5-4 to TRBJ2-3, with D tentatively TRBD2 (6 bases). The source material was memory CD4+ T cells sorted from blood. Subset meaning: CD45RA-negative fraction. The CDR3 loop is CASSPAGGGASTDTQYF. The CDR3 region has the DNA TGTGCCAGCAGCCCAGCGGGTGGGGGTGCTAGCACAGATACGCAGTATTTT. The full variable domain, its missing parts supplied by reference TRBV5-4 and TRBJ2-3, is ETGVTQSPTHLIKTRGQQVTLRCSSQSGHNTVSWYQQALGQGPQFIFQYYREEENGRGNFPPRFSGLQFPNYSSELNVNALELDDSALYLCASSPAGGGASTDTQYFGPGTRLTVL.